One sample yielded the 6 T cell receptor beta chains listed below, sequenced in a study of cytomegalovirus exposure and HLA in healthy donors. Amplification used 60 Vbeta primers and 13 Jbeta primers. Profiling relied on immunoSEQ multiplex PCR, and the TCRdb table lists in-frame clones only, not all of them. The data hold 150,000 to 250,000 clones, with 79% observed a single time. Sequencing input: PBMCs. Receptor source: a girl aged 10 to 17 in good health and CMV-seropositive.

The V and J genes are TRBV4-3 and TRBJ1-1, with 8 bases fitting TRBD1. J was trimmed by 4 bases and V by 0 bases; bases with no gene match: 4. The CDR3 has 15 amino acids. Germline CDR1 LGHNA, CDR2 YSLEER. Written as DNA, the CDR3 is TGCGCCAGCAGCCAAGAAGAAACAGGGGGCACTGAAGCTTTCTTT. Translated: CASSQEETGGTEAFF.

The sample holds a few counts of this clone. The chain recombines TRBV9 with TRBJ2-5; 8 positions match TRBD2. Losses at the gene ends were 2 bases for V and 3 bases for J; bases not matched to a gene: 3. The germline gives CDR1 SGDLS, CDR2 YYNGEE. The CDR3 runs to 14 residues. Here the CDR3 DNA reads TGTGCCAGCAGCGTTAGCGGGGCGAAAGAGACCCAGTACTTC. Amino acid sequence: CASSVSGAKETQYF.

This chain joins TRBV7-9 and TRBJ1-2; TRBD1 matches at 9 bases. There are 13 residues in the CDR3. The junction had 4 bases not matched to a gene; V was cut back by 4 bases and J by 7 bases. CDR1 and CDR2 from the germline V gene are SEHNR and FQNEAQ (reference sequence). CDR3: CASSSQGATGYTF. CDR3 bases: TGTGCCAGCAGCTCACAGGGGGCGACTGGCTACACCTTC.

V and J are TRBV6-5 and TRBJ2-3, with D tentatively TRBD1 (5 bases). V lost 6 bases to trimming and J lost 4 bases, with 17 bases between them. The CDR3 runs to 15 residues. CDR1 MNHEY and CDR2 SVGAGI come from the germline V gene. CDR3 loop: CASRRFLQVPDTQYF. The CDR3 nucleotides read TGTGCCAGCAGACGGTTTTTACAGGTTCCAGATACGCAGTATTTT.

This chain uses TRBV9 with TRBJ2-3, with D uncertain. Per the germline V gene, CDR1 is SGDLS and CDR2 is YYNGEE. The CDR3 has 13 amino acids. Trimming took 3 bases from V and 6 from J, leaving 11 bases between them. The CDR3 reads CASSAQVRDTQYF. CDR3 DNA sequence: TGTGCCAGCAGCGCTCAGGTTCGGGATACGCAGTATTTT.

This chain connects TRBV6-5 to TRBJ2-7; D is uncertain. CDR3 length: 14 residues. Germline V CDR1 and CDR2: MNHEY, SVGAGI. V was cut by 5 bases and J by 2 bases, with 13 bases left in between. CDR3 amino acids: CASSDATNAYEQYF. CDR3 in DNA: TGTGCCAGCAGTGACGCGACAAATGCCTACGAGCAGTACTTC.